Listed below are T cell receptor beta chains from one sample, sequenced in a study of CD8 T cells in Susac syndrome. TCRdb reprocessed the immunoSEQ multiplex PCR reads with MiXCR, giving one entry per CDR3 protein. This table has approximately 150,000 distinct CDR3 sequences, about 91% appearing once. Material: CD4+ T cells from PBMCs. These receptor sequences come from a human donor in good health. Each CDR3 is given with its conserved first and last residue. Fields, in order: V gene, J gene, CDR3 length, clone size, D gene, CDR3 protein, CDR3 DNA. A D gene is named only where the DNA matches it firmly. Size is stated for part of the rows, as once, few or many counts, or as a class when the clone is expanded.

TRBV27	TRBJ1-4	16	NA	NA	CASSSGRGATNEKLFF	TGTGCCAGCAGTTCCGGACGGGGTGCAACTAATGAAAAACTGTTTTTT
TRBV7-9	TRBJ1-1	12	NA	NA	CASSLRGTEAFF	TGTGCCAGCAGCTTACGAGGCACTGAAGCTTTCTTT
TRBV3-1	TRBJ2-7	15	NA	TRBD1	CASSPTDRGRNEQYF	TGTGCCAGCAGCCCTACGGACAGGGGGAGAAACGAGCAGTACTTC
TRBV5-1	TRBJ2-6	14	NA	NA	CASSPETGANVLTF	TGCGCCAGCAGCCCAGAAACAGGGGCCAACGTCCTGACTTTC
TRBV28	TRBJ2-2	15	NA	NA	CASSFWSGKTGELFF	TGTGCCAGCAGTTTTTGGTCAGGGAAGACCGGGGAGCTGTTTTTT
TRBV19	TRBJ2-2	16	once	NA	CASSTPGGRGTGELFF	TGTGCCAGTAGTACCCCTGGCGGAAGGGGAACCGGGGAGCTGTTTTTT
TRBV19	TRBJ1-2	17	NA	NA	CASSIPRQDHQNYGYTF	TGTGCCAGTAGTATCCCCCGACAGGATCATCAGAACTATGGCTACACCTTC
TRBV7-9	TRBJ1-2	15	NA	TRBD1	CASSFNGQGKGGYTF	TGTGCCAGCAGCTTCAACGGACAGGGGAAGGGCGGCTACACCTTC
TRBV20-1	TRBJ1-5	13	NA	NA	CSAPLGSNQPQHF	TGCAGTGCCCCCCTGGGTAGCAATCAGCCCCAGCATTTT
TRBV7-9	TRBJ2-1	12	NA	NA	CASSVLGNEQFF	TGTGCCAGCAGCGTCCTGGGCAATGAGCAGTTCTTC
TRBV6-5	TRBJ1-2	13	once	NA	CASSYDRNYGYTF	TGTGCCAGCAGCTACGACAGAAACTATGGCTACACCTTC
TRBV19	TRBJ1-1	14	NA	NA	CASTPTVSQPEAFF	TGTGCCAGTACCCCCACGGTCAGCCAGCCTGAAGCTTTCTTT
TRBV3-1	TRBJ2-3	13	NA	NA	CASSQDLSDTQYF	TGTGCCAGCAGCCAAGATCTTTCCGATACGCAGTATTTT
TRBV6-1	TRBJ2-5	11	NA	NA	CASALQETQYF	TGTGCCAGCGCCCTCCAAGAGACCCAGTACTTC
TRBV6-1	TRBJ2-5	17	NA	TRBD2	CASSGFRTSGRQETQYF	TGTGCCAGCAGTGGGTTTCGTACTAGCGGGAGGCAAGAGACCCAGTACTTC
TRBV18	TRBJ2-1	14	NA	TRBD1	CASSPTRDSNEQFF	TGTGCCAGCTCACCTACTAGGGACAGCAATGAGCAGTTCTTC
TRBV5-1	TRBJ2-1	16	NA	TRBD1	CASSLLGDSSYNEQFF	TGCGCCAGCAGTCTCCTCGGGGACAGCTCCTACAATGAGCAGTTCTTC
TRBV29-1	TRBJ2-5	13	NA	NA	CSVDLARQETQYF	TGCAGCGTTGACCTAGCTCGCCAAGAGACCCAGTACTTC
TRBV7-2	TRBJ2-1	16	NA	NA	CASSLQGRAAGNEQFF	TGTGCCAGCAGCTTACAAGGACGGGCGGCAGGCAATGAGCAGTTCTTC
TRBV20-1	TRBJ2-3	15	NA	TRBD2	CSAQPGLAGTDTQYF	TGCAGTGCTCAACCGGGACTAGCGGGAACAGATACGCAGTATTTT
TRBV6-5	TRBJ1-2	13	NA	TRBD1	CASTGQPWKGYTF	TGTGCCAGCACGGGACAGCCTTGGAAAGGCTACACCTTC
TRBV12-3/TRBV12-4	TRBJ2-7	18	NA	NA	CASSPREYRAPSSYEQYF	TGTGCCAGCAGTCCACGGGAGTATCGGGCACCCAGTTCCTACGAGCAGTACTTC
TRBV7-3	TRBJ2-5	15	NA	TRBD1	CASSPREGALETQYF	TGTGCCAGCAGCCCCCGAGAGGGGGCTTTGGAGACCCAGTACTTC
TRBV29-1	TRBJ1-3	13	NA	NA	CSVDGSSGNTIYF	TGCAGCGTTGATGGATCCTCTGGAAACACCATATATTTT
TRBV20-1	TRBJ2-7	11	NA	NA	CSARQSYEQYF	TGCAGTGCTAGACAATCCTACGAGCAGTACTTC
TRBV7-2	TRBJ2-1	18	NA	TRBD2	CASSSHSTGLAGGNEQFF	TGTGCCAGCAGCTCGCATAGTACGGGACTAGCGGGGGGGAATGAGCAGTTCTTC
TRBV6-5	TRBJ2-7	16	NA	TRBD1	CASSYTPGQGRHEQYF	TGTGCCAGCAGTTACACTCCGGGACAGGGTCGGCACGAGCAGTACTTC
TRBV27	TRBJ2-7	11	few	NA	CASKGGYEQYF	TGTGCCAGCAAAGGCGGCTACGAGCAGTACTTC
TRBV4-3	TRBJ2-7	17	NA	NA	CASSQSWPGPGSYEQYF	TGCGCCAGCAGCCAATCATGGCCCGGGCCTGGGTCCTACGAGCAGTACTTC
TRBV29-1	TRBJ2-5	13	NA	NA	CSVASGLKETQYF	TGCAGCGTTGCCTCGGGGTTAAAGGAGACCCAGTACTTC
TRBV7-2	TRBJ2-7	15	NA	NA	CASSRGGGVPYEQYF	TGTGCCAGCAGCAGAGGGGGGGGAGTACCCTACGAGCAGTACTTC
TRBV6-5	TRBJ2-7	15	NA	NA	CASSYSSGIPYEQYF	TGTGCCAGCAGTTACTCTTCAGGGATCCCCTACGAGCAGTACTTC
TRBV5-1	TRBJ2-7	14	NA	TRBD2	CASHRGGQTYEQYF	TGCGCCAGCCATCGGGGAGGGCAAACCTACGAGCAGTACTTC
TRBV2	TRBJ2-2	13	NA	NA	CASGAGYAGELFF	TGTGCCTCCGGGGCAGGGTACGCCGGGGAGCTGTTTTTT
TRBV6-1	TRBJ2-7	15	NA	NA	CASRGTGEGLGEQYF	TGTGCCAGCAGAGGCACCGGGGAAGGCCTCGGGGAGCAGTACTTC
TRBV6-5	TRBJ1-3	12	NA	NA	CASSHTGNTIYF	TGTGCCAGCAGTCATACTGGAAACACCATATATTTT
TRBV4-3	TRBJ2-3	17	NA	TRBD2	CASSLTPSGGATDTQYF	TGCGCCAGCAGCCTGACTCCTAGCGGGGGGGCGACAGATACGCAGTATTTT
TRBV30	TRBJ1-5	14	NA	NA	CAWSAGHPGQPQHF	TGTGCCTGGAGTGCTGGACACCCGGGTCAGCCCCAGCATTTT
TRBV6-2/TRBV6-3	TRBJ1-5	14	NA	NA	CASSYSSGRQPQHF	TGTGCCAGCAGTTACTCTAGCGGGCGGCAGCCCCAGCATTTT
TRBV7-9	TRBJ2-3	19	NA	TRBD2	CASSFSLAGGPGNADTQYF	TGTGCCAGCAGCTTCTCCCTGGCGGGGGGGCCAGGAAACGCAGATACGCAGTATTTT
TRBV6-1	TRBJ2-6	14	NA	NA	CASSKDSGANVLTF	TGTGCCAGCAGTAAAGACTCTGGGGCCAACGTCCTGACTTTC
TRBV6-5	TRBJ2-3	11	NA	NA	CASTMTDTQYF	TGTGCCAGCACTATGACAGATACGCAGTATTTT
TRBV4-1	TRBJ2-2	19	NA	TRBD2	CASSQDLFGLARHTGELFF	TGCGCCAGCAGCCAAGATCTTTTCGGACTAGCCCGACACACCGGGGAGCTGTTTTTT
TRBV20-1	TRBJ1-1	14	NA	NA	CSARVPGAGYKAFF	TGCAGTGCTAGAGTTCCGGGAGCAGGGTACAAAGCTTTCTTT
TRBV20-1	TRBJ1-6	13	once	NA	CSARGQYNSPLHF	TGCAGTGCTAGAGGACAGTATAATTCACCCCTCCACTTT
TRBV6-1	TRBJ2-7	16	NA	TRBD1	CASTNLKGQGIGEQYF	TGTGCCAGCACTAACCTGAAGGGACAGGGGATAGGAGAGCAGTACTTC
TRBV5-1	TRBJ1-3	16	NA	NA	CASSLGDTRPGNTIYF	TGCGCCAGCAGCTTGGGGGACACGCGGCCTGGAAACACCATATATTTT
TRBV12-3/TRBV12-4	TRBJ1-1	13	NA	NA	CASRSTGNTEAFF	TGTGCCAGCAGGTCGACAGGGAACACTGAAGCTTTCTTT
TRBV20-1	TRBJ1-3	15	NA	NA	CSARAWRGSGNTIYF	TGCAGTGCTAGAGCTTGGAGGGGTTCTGGAAACACCATATATTTT
TRBV5-1	TRBJ1-1	17	NA	TRBD1	CASSSVPGQGLNTEAFF	TGCGCCAGCAGCTCCGTCCCGGGACAGGGATTGAACACTGAAGCTTTCTTT
TRBV14	TRBJ2-1	11	NA	NA	CASSFWGEQFF	TGTGCCAGCAGCTTTTGGGGTGAGCAGTTCTTC
TRBV11-2	TRBJ1-2	15	once	NA	CASSLGVGFNYGYTF	TGTGCCAGCAGCTTGGGGGTGGGCTTTAACTATGGCTACACCTTC
TRBV3-1	TRBJ1-1	14	once	TRBD1	CASSRDSVNTEAFF	TGTGCCAGCAGCCGGGACAGTGTGAACACTGAAGCTTTCTTT
TRBV18	TRBJ1-1	12	few	NA	CASSLERTEAFF	TGTGCCAGCTCACTGGAACGCACTGAAGCTTTCTTT
TRBV27	TRBJ2-1	16	NA	NA	CASSSPDSLSYNEQFF	TGTGCCAGCAGTTCCCCCGACTCGCTCTCCTACAATGAGCAGTTCTTC